A selection of T cell receptor beta chains follows, all from one sample in a study of shared clonotypes between healthy human individuals. The table came from immunoSEQ multiplex PCR; TCRdb's copy has only in-frame clones and leaves some out. Among approximately 980,000 clones listed, 60% to 85% were seen once. The source material was memory CD4+ T cells sorted from blood. The receptors derive from a man aged 18 to 30 in good health. CDR3s include the opening cysteine and the closing phenylalanine or tryptophan. A D gene is named only where the DNA matches it firmly. Rows give clone size only sometimes, using once, few, many, or a class for an expanded clone.

j_call v_call clone_size d_call cdr3_nt cdr3_aa
TRBJ2-7 TRBV28 NA NA TGTGCCACCCGGGACTCTACCTCCTACGAGCAGTACTTC CATRDSTSYEQYF
TRBJ1-1 TRBV30 NA TRBD1 TGTGCCTGGAGTGTAGAGGGACAGCGGAACACTGAAGCTTTCTTT CAWSVEGQRNTEAFF
TRBJ2-7 TRBV5-8 NA TRBD1 TGTGCCAGCCGCAGGGGGCGCGGGGCCTACGAGCAGTACTTC CASRRGRGAYEQYF
TRBJ1-5 TRBV6-1 NA TRBD1 TGTGCCACCATATATCAGGGGGGCAATCAGCCCCAGCATTTT CATIYQGGNQPQHF
TRBJ1-2 TRBV30 once TRBD1 TGTGCCTGGAGTATGGACAGGGCAGACTATGGCTACACCTTC CAWSMDRADYGYTF
TRBJ2-3 TRBV11-2 few TRBD2 TGTGCCAGCAGCTTCCTAGCGGGAACAGATACGCAGTATTTT CASSFLAGTDTQYF
TRBJ2-3 TRBV29-1 NA NA TGCAGCGTTGAAGAGGGAGCTAGTACGCAGTATTTT CSVEEGASTQYF
TRBJ1-2 TRBV15 NA NA TGTGCCACCAGCAGAGATGGCAACAGGGTAGGAGGCTACACCTTC CATSRDGNRVGGYTF
TRBJ2-4 TRBV2 NA NA TGTGCCAGCAGTGAAGAGGGTAGCGGAAACATTCAGTACTTC CASSEEGSGNIQYF
TRBJ2-7 TRBV19 many NA TGTGCCAGTAGTGCGACAACTAGCACCACCCAAGTCTACGAGCAGTACTTC CASSATTSTTQVYEQYF
TRBJ1-5 TRBV4-2 NA NA TGTGCCAGCAGCCAAGATTGGAATAGCAATCAGCCCCAGCATTTT CASSQDWNSNQPQHF
TRBJ2-1 TRBV5-8 NA NA TGTGCCAGCAGCTTGGCTACACAGGGAAGACTCATTGAGCAGTTCTTC CASSLATQGRLIEQFF
TRBJ1-3 TRBV18 NA NA TGTGCCAGCTCCCGCTCTGGAAACACCATATATTTT CASSRSGNTIYF
TRBJ1-5 TRBV7-8 once NA TGTGCCAGCAGCCCGCGGGAATTCCGTCAGCCCCAGCATTTT CASSPREFRQPQHF
TRBJ1-1 TRBV28 once NA TGTGCCAGCAGTTTGAAGACGAGGGCTTTCTTT CASSLKTRAFF
TRBJ2-3 TRBV28 NA TRBD2 TGTGCCAGCAGTGCCCAGCGGGGGGGAGCAGATACGCAGTATTTT CASSAQRGGADTQYF
TRBJ2-5 TRBV5-5 NA NA TGTGCCAGCAGCTTGGCCGGAGAGACCCAGTACTTC CASSLAGETQYF
TRBJ1-2 TRBV5-4 once NA TGTGCCAGCAGCTTGGTAGGGACGGCTAACTATGGCTACACCTTC CASSLVGTANYGYTF
TRBJ2-5 TRBV5-1 NA NA TGCGCCAGCAGCACGGGGGAAGGGACCCAGTACTTC CASSTGEGTQYF
TRBJ2-6 TRBV5-8 NA TRBD1 TGTGCCAGCAGGTGGGACAGGCTGTTCTCTGGGGCCAACGTCCTGACTTTC CASRWDRLFSGANVLTF
TRBJ2-5 TRBV5-1 NA NA TGCGCCAGCAGTGACCCCAGGAATCCCCAAGAGACCCAGTACTTC CASSDPRNPQETQYF
TRBJ2-5 TRBV5-1 once TRBD2 TGCGCCAGCAGCTTTAGCGGGGTTCAAGAGACCCAGTACTTC CASSFSGVQETQYF
TRBJ2-5 TRBV28 few NA TGTGCCAGCAGTTTACTAGGCGGGCACCTCCAAGGAGAGACCCAGTACTTC CASSLLGGHLQGETQYF